This T cell receptor (beta chain) is drawn from a study of blood T cell repertoires in COVID-19. The CDR3 is made up of 15 amino acids. V was cut by 5 bases and J by 0 bases, with 10 bases left in between. Germline V lookup: CDR1 KGHDR, CDR2 SFDVKD. Here immunoSEQ multiplex PCR was the method, and the copy in TCRdb shows in-frame clones only, minus some. The table shows about 220,000 clones, with around 84% occurring only once. The sequencing sample was made of peripheral blood. The rearrangement uses TRBV24-1 and TRBJ2-1; no firm D call. This clonotype originated in a man aged 45-60 years with active or convalescent COVID-19. CDR3 sequence reads: CATSGSPSSYNEQFF. The CDR3 coding sequence is TGTGCCACCAGTGGAAGCCCGAGCTCCTACAATGAGCAGTTCTTC.